Listed below are T cell receptor beta chains from one sample, sequenced in a study of T cell changes during pregnancy in multiple sclerosis. This table comes from immunoSEQ multiplex PCR, and its TCRdb copy is limited to in-frame clones, with some not included. The sample holds about 69,000 clones, about 91% seen once. Here the sequenced sample was CD4+ T cells from peripheral blood mononuclear cells, taken in the third trimester of pregnancy. These receptors were collected from a female donor in good health, enrolled as a control in a pregnancy study. Each CDR3 is given with its conserved first and last residue. The D gene is left open where the match is weak. Clone size appears in some rows only: once, few, many, or a class for an expanded clone.

CDR3 DNA: TGTGCCTGGACCTACACAGGGGGCGCGGTTGGCTACACCTTC
CDR3 protein: CAWTYTGGAVGYTF
CDR3 length: 14
J gene: TRBJ1-2
D gene: TRBD1
V gene: TRBV30
clone size: NA

CDR3 DNA: TGTGCCAGCAGCTCCCATGGGGACAACCAAGAGACCCAGTACTTC
CDR3 protein: CASSSHGDNQETQYF
CDR3 length: 15
J gene: TRBJ2-5
D gene: NA
V gene: TRBV7-3
clone size: NA

CDR3 DNA: TGTGCCAGCTCACCTCCGGGACTACAAGCTTTCTTT
CDR3 protein: CASSPPGLQAFF
CDR3 length: 12
J gene: TRBJ1-1
D gene: NA
V gene: TRBV18
clone size: NA

CDR3 DNA: TGTGCCAGTAGTTCCGAGGGTTATGGCTACACCTTC
CDR3 protein: CASSSEGYGYTF
CDR3 length: 12
J gene: TRBJ1-2
D gene: NA
V gene: TRBV19
clone size: NA

CDR3 DNA: TGTGCCAGCAGCCCACGGACTAGCGGGGAGACCCAGTACTTC
CDR3 protein: CASSPRTSGETQYF
CDR3 length: 14
J gene: TRBJ2-5
D gene: TRBD2
V gene: TRBV11-2
clone size: NA

CDR3 DNA: TGTGCCTGGAGTCCTAGACAGGGGTTGGAGACCCAGTACTTC
CDR3 protein: CAWSPRQGLETQYF
CDR3 length: 14
J gene: TRBJ2-5
D gene: TRBD1
V gene: TRBV30
clone size: NA

CDR3 DNA: TGCAGCGTTGCGTGGGGGCCGGGCAATGAGCAGTTCTTC
CDR3 protein: CSVAWGPGNEQFF
CDR3 length: 13
J gene: TRBJ2-1
D gene: NA
V gene: TRBV29-1
clone size: NA

CDR3 DNA: TGTGCCAGCTCACCTCCGGTCGGGACACAGGGGGCGAGTGAAAAACTGTTTTTT
CDR3 protein: CASSPPVGTQGASEKLFF
CDR3 length: 18
J gene: TRBJ1-4
D gene: TRBD1
V gene: TRBV18
clone size: NA

CDR3 DNA: TGCGCCAGCAGCCAAGAAGTGGTAGCGGGGAATCAAGAGACCCAGTACTTC
CDR3 protein: CASSQEVVAGNQETQYF
CDR3 length: 17
J gene: TRBJ2-5
D gene: TRBD2
V gene: TRBV4-3
clone size: NA

CDR3 DNA: TGTGCCAGCAGTATTGACTCTTCCACTGAAGCTTTCTTT
CDR3 protein: CASSIDSSTEAFF
CDR3 length: 13
J gene: TRBJ1-1
D gene: NA
V gene: TRBV2
clone size: NA

CDR3 DNA: TGTGCCAGCAGTGCACGGGGGGGTGGGCAGTCCAACACTGAAGCTTTCTTT
CDR3 protein: CASSARGGGQSNTEAFF
CDR3 length: 17
J gene: TRBJ1-1
D gene: NA
V gene: TRBV6-1
clone size: NA

CDR3 DNA: TGTGCCAGCAGCTCCTTCGGACAGGGAGGGGGAACTGAAGCTTTCTTT
CDR3 protein: CASSSFGQGGGTEAFF
CDR3 length: 16
J gene: TRBJ1-1
D gene: TRBD1
V gene: TRBV11-2
clone size: NA

CDR3 DNA: TGTGCCAGCAGTTACTCGATGGAGGGCTCCTACAATGAGCAGTTCTTC
CDR3 protein: CASSYSMEGSYNEQFF
CDR3 length: 16
J gene: TRBJ2-1
D gene: NA
V gene: TRBV6-5
clone size: NA

CDR3 DNA: TGTGCCAGCAGTACCGGGGACAGACCCTACGAGCAGTACTTC
CDR3 protein: CASSTGDRPYEQYF
CDR3 length: 14
J gene: TRBJ2-7
D gene: TRBD1
V gene: TRBV6-4
clone size: NA

CDR3 DNA: TGTGCCAGCAGCGGGCGGACAGAACCTAACTATGGCTACACCTTC
CDR3 protein: CASSGRTEPNYGYTF
CDR3 length: 15
J gene: TRBJ1-2
D gene: NA
V gene: TRBV7-8
clone size: NA

CDR3 DNA: TGTGCCAGCAGCTCAGCGGGGCCGACCTACAATGAGCAGTTCTTC
CDR3 protein: CASSSAGPTYNEQFF
CDR3 length: 15
J gene: TRBJ2-1
D gene: TRBD2
V gene: TRBV5-4
clone size: NA

CDR3 DNA: TGTGCCAGCAGTTTTTCGGGGACAGTGAACACCGGGGAGCTGTTTTTT
CDR3 protein: CASSFSGTVNTGELFF
CDR3 length: 16
J gene: TRBJ2-2
D gene: TRBD1
V gene: TRBV6-5
clone size: NA

CDR3 DNA: TGTGCCAGCAGCTTACTAGCCGGGACAGTGAACACTGAAGCTTTCTTT
CDR3 protein: CASSLLAGTVNTEAFF
CDR3 length: 16
J gene: TRBJ1-1
D gene: TRBD1
V gene: TRBV7-2
clone size: few

CDR3 DNA: TGCGCCAGCAGCCCTAGACAGCGGCAGGGGAACGTCCTGACTTTC
CDR3 protein: CASSPRQRQGNVLTF
CDR3 length: 15
J gene: TRBJ2-6
D gene: NA
V gene: TRBV4-3
clone size: NA